This T cell receptor beta chain was sequenced during a study of T cell responses to AZD1222 COVID-19 vaccine. The CDR3 has 18 amino acids. The V and J ends lost 3 bases and 9 bases, in that order; junction bases with no gene match: 20. Germline assignment: CDR1 DFQATT and CDR2 SNEGSKA (reference sequence). Only in-frame clones appear in the TCRdb table, and some are missing; sequencing was by immunoSEQ multiplex PCR. This repertoire shows about 110,000 clones, around 90% found once; its top ten account for roughly 2.5%. The rearrangement uses TRBV20-1 and TRBJ2-1; 10 positions agree with TRBD1. Sequenced here: peripheral blood, sampled 28 days after the second AZD1222 dose. This receptor was identified in an adult who received the AZD1222 COVID-19 vaccine. The CDR3 DNA reads TGCAGTGCTAGTGGGGGACAGGGGATATGGAGGAGGGGTGGTGAGCAGTTCTTC. Its protein product is CSASGGQGIWRRGGEQFF.